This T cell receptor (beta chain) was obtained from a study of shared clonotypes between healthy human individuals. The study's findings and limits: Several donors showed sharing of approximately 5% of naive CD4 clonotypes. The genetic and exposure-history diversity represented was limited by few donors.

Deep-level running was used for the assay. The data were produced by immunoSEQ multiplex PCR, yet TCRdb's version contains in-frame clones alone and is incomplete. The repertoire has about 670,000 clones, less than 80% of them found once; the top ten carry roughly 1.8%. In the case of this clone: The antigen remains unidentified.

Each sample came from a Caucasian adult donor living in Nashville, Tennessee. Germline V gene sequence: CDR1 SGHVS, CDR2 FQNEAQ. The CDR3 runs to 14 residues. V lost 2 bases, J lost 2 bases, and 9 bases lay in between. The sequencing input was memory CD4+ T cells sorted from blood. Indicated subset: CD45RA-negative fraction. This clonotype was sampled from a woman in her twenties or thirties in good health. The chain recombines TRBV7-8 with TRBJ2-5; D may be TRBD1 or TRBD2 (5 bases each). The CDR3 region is CASSLRWGQETQYF. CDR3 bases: TGTGCCAGCAGCTTAAGGTGGGGGCAAGAGACCCAGTACTTC.